This TCR beta chain stems from a study of blood T cell repertoires in COVID-19. Whole-study context: Cohort 3 donors were reported recovered after two negative PCRs, clearance, or symptom resolution.

V lost 2 bases, J lost 4 bases, and 5 bases stayed unmatched. Germline V lookup: CDR1 SGHTA, CDR2 FQGNSA. The length of the CDR3 is 15 residues. Original data processing: Scientists estimated how many nucleated cells there were by amplifying reference gene primers. Sequencing used immunoSEQ multiplex PCR; TCRdb keeps in-frame clones, though not all of them. That table supplies the V and J calls and clone size; D and trimming were determined from the DNA. The sample yields roughly 200,000 clones, about 90% seen once. The study drew participants aged about 18 to 95 years from some 23 US areas. Assignment of participants to cohorts was predicated upon participant-reported clinical history.

The sequenced sample consisted of PBMCs or T cells enriched from blood (not recorded which). The receptor was isolated from a woman in her forties or fifties in a cohort exposed to, infected with or recovered from COVID-19 (not recorded which). The rearrangement links TRBV7-2 to TRBJ1-5, with 7 bases lining up with TRBD1. The CDR3 loop reads CASSLQTGENQPQHF. In DNA, the CDR3 is TGTGCCAGCAGCTTACAAACAGGGGAAAATCAGCCCCAGCATTTT.